This T cell receptor (beta chain) was observed in a study of T-cell reconstitution after alpha-beta-depleted transplantation in children. Unique molecular identifiers featured in how the TCRbeta library was prepared. TCRdb redid the calling of the PCR reads with MiXCR, one entry per CDR3 protein. Among about 300,000 distinct CDR3 sequences listed, 6.5% to 9% were seen once. V was cut by 3 bases and J by 2 bases, with 10 bases left in between. This CDR3 is 13 amino acids long. Germline CDR1 reads SQVTM; CDR2 reads ANQGSEA. This clonotype was picked up many times. Its specificity is not known. Study-level points and caveats: At one year after transplant, newly produced T cells mostly accounted for T-cell counts and diversity.

J is TRBJ1-2 and V is TRBV29-1, with TRBD1 as a possible D gene (5 bases). The receptor's source is a female patient younger than 10 who had a stem cell transplant for Fanconi anemia, so the T cells may come from the graft donor. The source material was peripheral blood, sampled 360 days after TCRalphabeta/CD19-depleted stem cell transplant. CDR3 protein: CSVEGRQNYGYTF. The CDR3 bases are TGCAGCGTTGAGGGACGGCAGAACTATGGCTACACCTTC.